This T cell receptor beta chain stems from a study of T cells after yellow fever vaccination. Study results and caveats: A minor fraction of clonotypes spanned both CD4 and CD8 compartments. Reappearance after the booster was observed for most primary-vaccination clones (more than 95% CD4, about 86% CD8).

This clonotype was seen only a few times. Antigen specificity is unknown. Per germline, CDR1 SGHDN and CDR2 FVKESK. Deletions cut 0 bases from V and 6 bases from J, with 12 bases between. This CDR3 has 15 amino acids. By 5'RACE template switching, TCR cDNA was produced, with a universal primer site and UMIs added in the process. TCRdb redid the calling of the 5' RACE reads with MiXCR, one entry per CDR3 protein. The top ten hold around 15% of the sample, which has hundreds of thousands of distinct CDR3 sequences, 13% seen once. This receptor was obtained from a man between 25 and 39 years old who received the YFV17D yellow fever vaccine. V and J are TRBV14 and TRBJ2-1; D is unresolved. Sequencing used PBMCs, obtained on the day of the yellow fever booster vaccination. The CDR3 loop is CASSQDLIHFNEQFF. The CDR3 DNA reads TGTGCCAGCAGCCAAGATTTGATCCACTTCAATGAGCAGTTCTTC.